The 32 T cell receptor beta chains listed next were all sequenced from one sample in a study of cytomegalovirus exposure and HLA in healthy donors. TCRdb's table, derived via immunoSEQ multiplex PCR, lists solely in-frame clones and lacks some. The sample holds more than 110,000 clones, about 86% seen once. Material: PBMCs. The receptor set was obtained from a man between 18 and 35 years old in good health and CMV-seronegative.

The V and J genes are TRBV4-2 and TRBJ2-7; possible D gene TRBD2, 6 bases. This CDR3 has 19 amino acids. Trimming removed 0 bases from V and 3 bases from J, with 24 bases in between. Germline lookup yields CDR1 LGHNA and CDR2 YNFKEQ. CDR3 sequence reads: CASSQDYSLIAEEIYEQYF. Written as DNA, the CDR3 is TGTGCCAGCAGCCAAGATTATTCACTTATAGCGGAGGAGATCTACGAGCAGTACTTC.

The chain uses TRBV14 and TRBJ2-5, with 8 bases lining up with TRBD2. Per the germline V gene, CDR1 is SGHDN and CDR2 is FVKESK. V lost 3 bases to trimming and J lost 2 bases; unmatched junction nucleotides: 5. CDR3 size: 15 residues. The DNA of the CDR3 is TGTGCCAGCAGCCATTTGGGACTAGAACAAGAGACCCAGTACTTC. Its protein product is CASSHLGLEQETQYF.

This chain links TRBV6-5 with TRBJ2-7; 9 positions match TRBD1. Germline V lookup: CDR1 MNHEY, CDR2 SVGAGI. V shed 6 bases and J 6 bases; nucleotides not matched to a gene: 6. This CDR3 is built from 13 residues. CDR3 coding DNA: TGTGCCAGCAGCCGGGACAGGGTAGGCGAGCAGTACTTC. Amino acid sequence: CASSRDRVGEQYF.

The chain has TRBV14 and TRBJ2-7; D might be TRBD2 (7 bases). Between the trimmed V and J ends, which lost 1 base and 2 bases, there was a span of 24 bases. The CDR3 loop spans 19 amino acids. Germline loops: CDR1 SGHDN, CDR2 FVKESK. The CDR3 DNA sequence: TGTGCCAGCAGCCAAGGTCCCCGTAGGGGGGGCCCCGGGCCCTACGAGCAGTACTTC. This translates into CASSQGPRRGGPGPYEQYF.

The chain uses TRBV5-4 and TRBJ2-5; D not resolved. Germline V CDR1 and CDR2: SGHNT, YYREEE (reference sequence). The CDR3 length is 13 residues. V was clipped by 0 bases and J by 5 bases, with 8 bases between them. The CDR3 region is CASSLASRETQYF. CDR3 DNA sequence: TGTGCCAGCAGCTTGGCTAGTCGGGAGACCCAGTACTTC.

This chain's CDR3 is CASRTSGYNEQFF. CDR3 nucleotides: TGTGCCTCCCGGACTAGCGGCTACAATGAGCAGTTCTTC. The chain is built from TRBV21-1 and TRBJ2-1; the D segment call TRBD2 is taken from the table without a DNA check. TRBV21-1 is a pseudogene segment. This CDR3 is 13 amino acids long.

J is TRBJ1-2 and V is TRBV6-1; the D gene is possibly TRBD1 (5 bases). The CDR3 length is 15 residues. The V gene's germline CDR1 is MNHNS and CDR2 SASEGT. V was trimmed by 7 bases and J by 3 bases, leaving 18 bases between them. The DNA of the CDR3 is TGTGCCAGCACCCAGACAGTAATCAGTCACTATGGCTACACCTTC. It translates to CASTQTVISHYGYTF.

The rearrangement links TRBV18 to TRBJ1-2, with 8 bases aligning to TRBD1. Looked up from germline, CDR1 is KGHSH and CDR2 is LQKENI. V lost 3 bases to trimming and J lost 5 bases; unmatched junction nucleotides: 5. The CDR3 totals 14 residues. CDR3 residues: CASSPAGGNYGYTF. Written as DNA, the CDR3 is TGTGCCAGCTCACCGGCAGGGGGCAATTATGGCTACACCTTC.

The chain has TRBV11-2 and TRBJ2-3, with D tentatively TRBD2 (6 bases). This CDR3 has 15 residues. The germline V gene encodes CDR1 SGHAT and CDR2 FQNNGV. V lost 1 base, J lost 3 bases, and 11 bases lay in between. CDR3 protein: CASSLGAGGTDTQYF. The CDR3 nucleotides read TGTGCCAGCAGCTTAGGAGCGGGTGGAACAGATACGCAGTATTTT.

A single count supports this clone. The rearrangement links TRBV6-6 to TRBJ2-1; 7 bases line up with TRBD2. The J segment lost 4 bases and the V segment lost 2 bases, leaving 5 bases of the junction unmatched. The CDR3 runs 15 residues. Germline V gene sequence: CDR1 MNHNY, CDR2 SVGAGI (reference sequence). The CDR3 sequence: CASSYAGETYNEQFF. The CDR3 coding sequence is TGTGCCAGCAGTTACGCGGGAGAGACTTACAATGAGCAGTTCTTC.

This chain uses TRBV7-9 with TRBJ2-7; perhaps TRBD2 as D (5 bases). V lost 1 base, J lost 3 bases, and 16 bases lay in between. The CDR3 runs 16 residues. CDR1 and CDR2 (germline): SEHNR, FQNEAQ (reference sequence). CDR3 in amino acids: CASSLGLGSVDYEQYF. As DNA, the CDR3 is TGTGCCAGCAGCTTAGGATTAGGTAGCGTCGACTACGAGCAGTACTTC.

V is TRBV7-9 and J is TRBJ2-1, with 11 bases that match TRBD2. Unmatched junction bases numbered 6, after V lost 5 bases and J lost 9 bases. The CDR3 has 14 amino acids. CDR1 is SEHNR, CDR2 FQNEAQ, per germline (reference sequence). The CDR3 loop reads CASSVSGRAFEQFF. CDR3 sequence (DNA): TGTGCCAGCAGCGTTAGCGGGAGGGCCTTTGAGCAGTTCTTC. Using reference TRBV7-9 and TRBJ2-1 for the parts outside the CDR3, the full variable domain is DTGVSQNPRHKITKRGQNVTFRCDPISEHNRLYWYRQTLGQGPEFLTYFQNEAQLEKSRLLSDRFSAERPKGSFSTLEIQRTEQGDSAMYLCASSVSGRAFEQFFGPGTRLTVL.

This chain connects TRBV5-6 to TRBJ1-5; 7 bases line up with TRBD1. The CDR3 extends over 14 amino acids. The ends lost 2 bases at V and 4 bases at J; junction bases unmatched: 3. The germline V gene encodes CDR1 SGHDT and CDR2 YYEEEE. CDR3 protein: CASSFGTVNQPQHF. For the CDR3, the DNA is TGTGCCAGCAGCTTCGGGACAGTTAATCAGCCCCAGCATTTT.

CDR3 region: CASSWESQETQYF. CDR3 nucleotides: TGCGCCAGCAGCTGGGAGAGCCAAGAGACCCAGTACTTC. V gene TRBV5-1 combines with J gene TRBJ2-5; TRBD2 is a possible D gene (5 bases). CDR3 length: 13 amino acids. Germline assignment: CDR1 SGHRS and CDR2 YFSETQ. Trimming took off 3 bases at V and 1 base at J, with 7 bases between the two ends.

CDR3 loop: CASRTAPHYGYTF. The CDR3 nucleotides are TGTGCCAGCAGGACAGCCCCGCACTATGGCTACACCTTC. The chain uses TRBV25-1 and TRBJ1-2, with D perhaps TRBD1 (5 bases). The germline V gene has CDR1 MGHDK and CDR2 SYGVNS. Trimming shortened V by 6 bases and J by 3 bases, and 11 bases separated the two germline ends. The CDR3 contains 13 residues.

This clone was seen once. CDR3 protein: CSALNYGYTF. CDR3 DNA sequence: TGCAGTGCTCTTAACTATGGCTACACCTTC. J is TRBJ1-2 and V is TRBV20-1, with no clear D. V lost 5 bases and J lost 1, with 2 bases in between. This CDR3 region has 10 residues. Germline V CDR1 and CDR2: DFQATT, SNEGSKA (reference sequence).

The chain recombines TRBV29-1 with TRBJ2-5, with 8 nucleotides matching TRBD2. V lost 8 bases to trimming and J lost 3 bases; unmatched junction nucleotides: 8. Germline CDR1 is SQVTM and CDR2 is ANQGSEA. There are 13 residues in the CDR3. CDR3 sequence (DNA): TGCAGCACCCTCGGGGGGGGAAAAGAGACCCAGTACTTC. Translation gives CSTLGGGKETQYF.

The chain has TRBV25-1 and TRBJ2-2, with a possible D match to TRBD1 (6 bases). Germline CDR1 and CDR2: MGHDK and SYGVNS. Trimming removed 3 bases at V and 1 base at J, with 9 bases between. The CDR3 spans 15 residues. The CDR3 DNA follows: TGTGCCAGCAGTGACCCAGGGGTGAACACCGGGGAGCTGTTTTTT. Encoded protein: CASSDPGVNTGELFF.

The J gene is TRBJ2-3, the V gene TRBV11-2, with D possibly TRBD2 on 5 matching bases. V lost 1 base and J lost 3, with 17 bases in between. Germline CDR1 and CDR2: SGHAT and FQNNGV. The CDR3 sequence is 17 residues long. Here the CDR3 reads CASSLGVTGRSTDTQYF. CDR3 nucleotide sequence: TGTGCCAGCAGCTTAGGAGTAACGGGAAGGAGTACAGATACGCAGTATTTT.

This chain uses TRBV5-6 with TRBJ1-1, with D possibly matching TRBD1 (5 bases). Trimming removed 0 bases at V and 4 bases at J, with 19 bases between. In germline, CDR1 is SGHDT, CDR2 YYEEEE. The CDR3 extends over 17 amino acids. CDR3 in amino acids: CASSLGDWWGPSTEAFF. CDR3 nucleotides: TGTGCCAGCAGCTTGGGAGATTGGTGGGGCCCCAGCACTGAAGCTTTCTTT.

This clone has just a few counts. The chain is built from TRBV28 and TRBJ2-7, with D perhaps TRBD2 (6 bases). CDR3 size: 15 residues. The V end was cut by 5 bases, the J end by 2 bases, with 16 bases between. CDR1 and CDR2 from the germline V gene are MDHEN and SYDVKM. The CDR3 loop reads CASSPFWGEAYEQYF. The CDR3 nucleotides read TGTGCCAGCAGTCCCTTTTGGGGGGAGGCCTACGAGCAGTACTTC.

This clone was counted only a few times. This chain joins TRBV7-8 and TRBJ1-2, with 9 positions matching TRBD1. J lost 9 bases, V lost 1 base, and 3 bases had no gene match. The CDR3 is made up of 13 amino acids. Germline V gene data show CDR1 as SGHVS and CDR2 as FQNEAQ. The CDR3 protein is CASSLGTGERYTF. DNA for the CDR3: TGTGCCAGCAGCTTAGGGACAGGGGAGCGCTACACCTTC.

The DNA for the CDR3 is TGTGCCAGCAGCTTCCGAGGGGGCCCCACAGATACGCAGTATTTT. Translating gives CASSFRGGPTDTQYF. This chain connects TRBV7-9 to TRBJ2-3, with TRBD1 matching 7 bases. Germline CDR1 SEHNR, CDR2 FQNEAQ (reference sequence). The V and J ends lost 3 bases and 2 bases, in that order; junction bases with no gene match: 5. The CDR3 extends over 15 amino acids.

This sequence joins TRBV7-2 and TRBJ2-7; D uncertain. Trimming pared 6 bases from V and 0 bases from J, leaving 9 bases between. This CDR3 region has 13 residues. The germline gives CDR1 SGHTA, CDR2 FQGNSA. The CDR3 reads CASSITSSYEQYF. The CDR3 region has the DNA TGTGCCAGCAGTATCACGAGCTCCTACGAGCAGTACTTC.

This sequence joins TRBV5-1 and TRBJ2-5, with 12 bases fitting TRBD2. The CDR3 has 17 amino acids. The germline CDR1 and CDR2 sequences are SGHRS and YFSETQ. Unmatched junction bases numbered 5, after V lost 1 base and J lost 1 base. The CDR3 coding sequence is TGCGCCAGCAGCTTGTTGGCTAGCGGGGGGGGCCAAGAGACCCAGTACTTC. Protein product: CASSLLASGGGQETQYF.

The CDR3 DNA follows: TGTGCCAGCAGCCAAACAGGGGGGTGGGACACTGAAGCTTTCTTT. It translates to CASSQTGGWDTEAFF. The chain links TRBV4-2 to TRBJ1-1, with TRBD1 matching 8 bases. The CDR3 is made up of 15 amino acids. CDR1 and CDR2 from the germline V gene are LGHNA and YNFKEQ. The trim removed 2 bases at V and 3 bases at J, leaving 5 bases unmatched.

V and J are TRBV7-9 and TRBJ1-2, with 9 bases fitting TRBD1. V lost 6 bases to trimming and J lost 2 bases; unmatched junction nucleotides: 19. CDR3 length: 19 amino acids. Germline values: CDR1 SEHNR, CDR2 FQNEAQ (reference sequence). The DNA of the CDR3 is TGTGCCAGCAGGGCGCGGGGGACAGGGCCCGACCCCCAGAACTATGGCTACACCTTC. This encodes CASRARGTGPDPQNYGYTF.

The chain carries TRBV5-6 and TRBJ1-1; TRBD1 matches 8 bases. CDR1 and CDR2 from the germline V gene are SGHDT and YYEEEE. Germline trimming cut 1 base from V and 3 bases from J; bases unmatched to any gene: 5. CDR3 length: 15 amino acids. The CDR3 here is CASSLFQGAYTEAFF. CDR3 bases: TGTGCCAGCAGCTTGTTCCAGGGGGCCTACACTGAAGCTTTCTTT.

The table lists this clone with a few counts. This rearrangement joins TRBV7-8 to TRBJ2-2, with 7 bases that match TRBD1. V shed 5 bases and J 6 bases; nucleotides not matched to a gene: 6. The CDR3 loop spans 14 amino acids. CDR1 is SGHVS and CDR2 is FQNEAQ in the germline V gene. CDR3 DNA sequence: TGTGCCAGCAGCGTACAAACAGGGGCCGGGGAGCTGTTTTTT. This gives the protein CASSVQTGAGELFF.

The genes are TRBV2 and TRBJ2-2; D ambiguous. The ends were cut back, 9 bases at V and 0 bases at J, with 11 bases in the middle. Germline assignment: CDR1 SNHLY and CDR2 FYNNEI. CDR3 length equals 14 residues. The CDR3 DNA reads TGTGCCAGAGGTAGCCGGGCGAACACCGGGGAGCTGTTTTTT. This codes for CARGSRANTGELFF.

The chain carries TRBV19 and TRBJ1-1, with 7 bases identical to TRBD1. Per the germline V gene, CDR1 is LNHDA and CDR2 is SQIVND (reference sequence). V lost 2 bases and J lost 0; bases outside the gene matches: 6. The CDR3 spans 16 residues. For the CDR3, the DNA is TGTGCCAGTAGTATAATTTACACAGGGGTGAACACTGAAGCTTTCTTT. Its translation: CASSIIYTGVNTEAFF.

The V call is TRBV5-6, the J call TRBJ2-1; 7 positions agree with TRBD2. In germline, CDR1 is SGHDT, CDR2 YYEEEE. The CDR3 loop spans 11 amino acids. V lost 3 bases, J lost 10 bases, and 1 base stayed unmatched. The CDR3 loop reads CASSSGLEQFF. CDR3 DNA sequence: TGTGCCAGCAGCTCGGGACTAGAGCAGTTCTTC.